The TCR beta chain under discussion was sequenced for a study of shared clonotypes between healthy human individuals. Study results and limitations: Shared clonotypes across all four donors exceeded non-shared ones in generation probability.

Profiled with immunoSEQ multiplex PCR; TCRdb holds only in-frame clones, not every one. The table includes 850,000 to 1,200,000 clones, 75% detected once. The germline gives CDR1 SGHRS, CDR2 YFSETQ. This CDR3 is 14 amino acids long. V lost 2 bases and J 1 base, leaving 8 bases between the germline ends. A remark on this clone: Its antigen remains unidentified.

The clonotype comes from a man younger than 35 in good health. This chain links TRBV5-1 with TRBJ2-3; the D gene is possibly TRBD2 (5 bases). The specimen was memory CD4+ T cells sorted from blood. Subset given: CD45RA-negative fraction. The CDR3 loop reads CASSFGERTDTQYF. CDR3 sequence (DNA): TGCGCCAGCAGCTTCGGGGAACGCACAGATACGCAGTATTTT.